Each of the 5 T cell receptor beta chains below was sequenced from the same sample in a study of blood T cell repertoires in COVID-19. Assay used: immunoSEQ multiplex PCR; TCRdb lists only in-frame clones, some missing. The profile shows 120,000 or so clones, around nine tenths of them singletons. The sequenced material came from peripheral blood. These TCRs come from a man in his forties or fifties with acute or convalescent COVID-19.

There are a few counts of this clone. The chain has TRBV5-6 and TRBJ2-7; a weak D match, TRBD2 (5 bases). Trimming took 6 bases from V and 0 from J, leaving 10 bases between them. The CDR3 consists of 13 residues. Looked up from germline, CDR1 is SGHDT and CDR2 is YYEEEE. The CDR3 reads CASTGGHSYEQYF. Here the CDR3 DNA reads TGTGCCAGCACCGGCGGGCACTCCTACGAGCAGTACTTC. Full variable domain (outside the CDR3, taken from reference TRBV5-6 and TRBJ2-7): DAGVTQSPTHLIKTRGQQVTLRCSPKSGHDTVSWYQQALGQGPQFIFQYYEEEERQRGNFPDRFSGHQFPNYSSELNVNALLLGDSALYLCASTGGHSYEQYFGPGTRLTVT.

The chain has TRBV5-1 and TRBJ2-3; TRBD2 aligns across 9 bases. The CDR3 has 17 residues. Germline lookup yields CDR1 SGHRS and CDR2 YFSETQ. Losses at the gene ends were 0 bases for V and 2 bases for J; bases not matched to a gene: 7. Here the CDR3 reads CASSLVLAGTFTDTQYF. DNA of the CDR3: TGCGCCAGCAGCTTGGTGCTAGCGGGAACTTTCACAGATACGCAGTATTTT.

This clone was detected a few times. The J gene is TRBJ1-4, the V gene TRBV20-1; D unresolved. The V end lost 3 bases, the J end lost 4 bases, and 6 bases lay between the germline ends. CDR3 size: 12 residues. From germline, CDR1 is DFQATT and CDR2 SNEGSKA (reference sequence). The CDR3 DNA follows: TGCAGTGCTAGTCTTAATAATGAAAAACTGTTTTTT. Protein: CSASLNNEKLFF.

The rearrangement links TRBV7-9 to TRBJ1-2, with no clear D. From germline, CDR1 is SEHNR and CDR2 FQNEAQ (reference sequence). The CDR3 has 14 amino acids. Trimming removed 5 bases at V and 6 bases at J, with 16 bases between. This CDR3 reads CASSPLSERDGYTF. Here the CDR3 DNA reads TGTGCCAGCAGCCCCCTTAGTGAGCGCGATGGCTACACCTTC. The variable domain in full, with the rest retrieved from reference TRBV7-9 and TRBJ1-2, is DTGVSQNPRHKITKRGQNVTFRCDPISEHNRLYWYRQTLGQGPEFLTYFQNEAQLEKSRLLSDRFSAERPKGSFSTLEIQRTEQGDSAMYLCASSPLSERDGYTFGSGTRLTVV.

V gene TRBV30 combines with J gene TRBJ2-3; 9 bases are shared with TRBD2. V shed 4 bases, J shed 0 bases, and the junction held 5 bases outside the gene matches. The CDR3 consists of 15 residues. Germline lookup yields CDR1 GTSNPN and CDR2 SVGIG (reference sequence). This chain's CDR3 is CAWKGGRGSTDTQYF. The CDR3 region has the DNA TGTGCCTGGAAGGGCGGGAGGGGAAGCACAGATACGCAGTATTTT.